These 32 T cell receptor beta chains were sequenced from one sample in a study of shared T cell receptors in the human thymus (dated by TCRdb to the early 2020s). Library creation used the immunoSEQ multiplex PCR assay. As stored in TCRdb, this immuneACCESS dataset retains in-frame rearrangements with V and J assigned. A fraction of the clones does not appear; measured against another copy, unresolved V genes explain less than half of the discrepancy, and the remainder lacks a known reason. In all, the sample holds more than 300,000 clones, and roughly 94% of those were seen once. The leading ten clones occupy 0.015% to 0.02% of the sample. Sample: thymocytes. The receptors shown here come from a human donor.

This clone was seen only a few times. J is TRBJ1-4 and V is TRBV7-4, with TRBD1 matching over 7 bases. V lost 6 bases to trimming and J lost 0 bases; unmatched junction nucleotides: 7. The CDR3 totals 16 residues. Germline V gene sequence: CDR1 SGHVT, CDR2 SQSDAQ. CDR3 bases: TGTGCCAGCAGACCCTCAACAGGGGCAACTAATGAAAAACTGTTTTTT. It yields the protein CASRPSTGATNEKLFF.

About this clone itself: One junction end disagrees with the germline gene, perhaps due to a read error. The rearrangement links TRBV19 to TRBJ2-1; TRBD1 matches 7 bases. The germline gives CDR1 LNHDA, CDR2 SQIVND (reference sequence). The CDR3 is 11 residues long. CDR3 region: CASSIQGVWLF. CDR3 DNA: TGTGCCAGTAGTATTCAGGGGGTGTGGCTCTTC.

The chain carries TRBV5-4 and TRBJ2-7, with 9 bases that match TRBD2. CDR3 length: 17 residues. CDR1 and CDR2 (germline): SGHNT, YYREEE (reference sequence). Trimming removed 3 bases from V and 1 base from J; junction bases left unmatched: 11. The CDR3 sequence is CASSCSKGLAGSYEQYF. The DNA for the CDR3 is TGTGCCAGCAGCTGCTCCAAGGGACTAGCTGGTTCCTACGAGCAGTACTTC.

This chain links TRBV27 with TRBJ2-4; a weak D match, TRBD1 (5 bases). The CDR3 is 15 residues long. The V end was cut by 4 bases, the J end by 8 bases, with 18 bases between. Germline V gives CDR1 MNHEY, CDR2 SMNVEV (reference sequence). CDR3 DNA: TGTGCCAGCAGTTCACTCCCAGGGCCGGCGGACATTCAGTACTTC. Translating it yields CASSSLPGPADIQYF.

J is TRBJ2-7 and V is TRBV28; D may be TRBD1 (6 bases). Trimming removed 6 bases at V and 0 bases at J, with 18 bases between. Germline values: CDR1 MDHEN, CDR2 SYDVKM. There are 16 residues in the CDR3. CDR3 residues: CASSPQPTGHSYEQYF. The CDR3 nucleotides are TGTGCCAGCAGCCCTCAACCGACAGGCCACTCCTACGAGCAGTACTTC.

The chain links TRBV7-9 to TRBJ1-1, with D hard to call. Trimming left V 2 bases short and J 4 bases short, with 14 bases between. The V gene's germline CDR1 is SEHNR and CDR2 FQNEAQ (reference sequence). The length of the CDR3 is 15 residues. The CDR3 bases are TGTGCCAGCAGCTTAAAGGTTGTGGCAAGCACTGAAGCTTTCTTT. Amino acid sequence: CASSLKVVASTEAFF.

This clone has a single count. The rearrangement uses TRBV5-1 and TRBJ2-7; TRBD1 matches 8 bases. With V trimmed by 0 bases and J by 7 bases, 9 bases remained unmatched. Germline CDR1 and CDR2: SGHRS and YFSETQ. The CDR3 length is 15 residues. As DNA, the CDR3 is TGCGCCAGCAGCTTGGCCCCCAGGGGGCTGGGGGAGCAGTACTTC. Protein product: CASSLAPRGLGEQYF.

This chain joins TRBV28 and TRBJ2-7, with no clear D. The length of the CDR3 is 16 residues. V lost 6 bases and J lost 1, with 19 bases in between. In germline, CDR1 is MDHEN, CDR2 SYDVKM. The CDR3 loop is CASSPLYRLTSYEQYF. In DNA form, the CDR3 reads TGTGCCAGCAGCCCACTATACAGATTAACGTCCTACGAGCAGTACTTC. Full variable domain (remainder filled in from reference TRBV28 and TRBJ2-7): DVKVTQSSRYLVKRTGEKVFLECVQDMDHENMFWYRQDPGLGLRLIYFSYDVKMKEKGDIPEGYSVSREKKERFSLILESASTNQTSMYLCASSPLYRLTSYEQYFGPGTRLTVT.

The chain couples TRBV9 to TRBJ1-2; D perhaps matches TRBD1 (5 bases). V lost 2 bases and J 3 bases, leaving 11 bases between the germline ends. Germline CDR1 SGDLS, CDR2 YYNGEE. This CDR3 spans 14 amino acids. In nucleotides, the CDR3 is TGTGCCAGCAGCGTCAGGGTTGGGCACTATGGCTACACCTTC. It is translated as CASSVRVGHYGYTF.

The V gene is TRBV5-6, the J gene TRBJ1-5; maybe TRBD1 (5 bases). Trimming removed 1 base at V and 5 bases at J, with 13 bases between. The CDR3 is 15 residues long. Germline CDR1 reads SGHDT; CDR2 reads YYEEEE. CDR3 nucleotides: TGTGCCAGCAGCTTGAGGGAGGGGAAGGATCAGCCCCAGCATTTT. It yields the protein CASSLREGKDQPQHF. Full variable domain (rest looked up from reference TRBV5-6 and TRBJ1-5): DAGVTQSPTHLIKTRGQQVTLRCSPKSGHDTVSWYQQALGQGPQFIFQYYEEEERQRGNFPDRFSGHQFPNYSSELNVNALLLGDSALYLCASSLREGKDQPQHFGDGTRLSIL.

V is TRBV9 and J is TRBJ2-6; D is ambiguous. This CDR3 region has 17 residues. Germline assignment: CDR1 SGDLS and CDR2 YYNGEE. Trimming cost V 2 bases and J 0 bases, with 12 bases left between them. As DNA, the CDR3 is TGTGCCAGCAGCGTTTACAGTCTCCACTCTGGGGCCAACGTCCTGACTTTC. Translated: CASSVYSLHSGANVLTF.

The chain employs TRBV29-1 and TRBJ2-5; D perhaps matches TRBD1 (6 bases). CDR1 and CDR2 from the germline V gene are SQVTM and ANQGSEA. There are 14 residues in the CDR3. Trimming took off 0 bases at V and 1 base at J, with 9 bases between the two ends. The CDR3 here is CSVEDRGGQETQYF. The CDR3 DNA sequence: TGCAGCGTTGAAGATCGAGGGGGCCAAGAGACCCAGTACTTC. Combining the CDR3 with reference TRBV29-1 and TRBJ2-5 gives the whole variable domain SAVISQKPSRDICQRGTSLTIQCQVDSQVTMMFWYRQQPGQSLTLIATANQGSEATYESGFVIDKFPISRPNLTFSTLTVSNMSPEDSSIYLCSVEDRGGQETQYFGPGTRLLVL.

The chain has TRBV9 and TRBJ1-3; 9 nucleotides agree with TRBD1. The junction had 5 bases not matched to a gene; V was cut back by 4 bases and J by 3 bases. Looked up from germline, CDR1 is SGDLS and CDR2 is YYNGEE. This CDR3 has 15 residues. DNA for the CDR3: TGTGCCAGCAGCCTGGGACAGGGAGATGGAAACACCATATATTTT. Translation: CASSLGQGDGNTIYF.

The chain couples TRBV6-1 to TRBJ2-7; maybe TRBD1 (5 bases). Between the trimmed V and J ends, which lost 3 bases and 4 bases, there was a span of 19 bases. The germline CDR1 and CDR2 sequences are MNHNS and SASEGT. The CDR3 is 16 amino acids. The CDR3 loop is CASSDRNDSDDYEQYF. The CDR3 DNA reads as TGTGCCAGCAGTGACAGAAACGACAGTGATGATTACGAGCAGTACTTC.

The chain recombines TRBV13 with TRBJ2-1; D remains ambiguous. Germline-derived CDR1 and CDR2 are PRHDT and FYEKMQ (reference sequence). The V end lost 0 bases, the J end lost 2 bases, and 8 bases lay between the germline ends. The CDR3 loop spans 15 amino acids. The CDR3 DNA reads as TGTGCCAGCAGCTTAGGGGTTCGGACCTACAATGAGCAGTTCTTC. Its translation is CASSLGVRTYNEQFF. The entire variable domain, with the rest obtained from reference TRBV13 and TRBJ2-1, is as follows: AAGVIQSPRHLIKEKRETATLKCYPIPRHDTVYWYQQGPGQDPQFLISFYEKMQSDKGSIPDRFSAQQFSDYHSELNMSSLELGDSALYFCASSLGVRTYNEQFFGPGTRLTVL.

This clone was seen a single time. V and J are TRBV6-5 and TRBJ1-2; TRBD1 is a possible D gene (6 bases). Germline assignment: CDR1 MNHEY and CDR2 SVGAGI. The CDR3 loop spans 13 amino acids. Trimming took off 0 bases at V and 7 bases at J, with 9 bases between the two ends. As DNA, the CDR3 is TGTGCCAGCAGTTACTCGACAGGATTTGGCTACACCTTC. This sequence encodes CASSYSTGFGYTF.

V is TRBV1 and J is TRBJ2-1; no check of the table's D call, TRBD2, against the DNA was made. TRBV1 is an annotated pseudogene. The CDR3 length is 16 residues. Written as DNA, the CDR3 is TGCACCAGCAGCCAAGATTGGCGGGGATCTTACAATGAGCAGTTCTTC. It specifies CTSSQDWRGSYNEQFF.

The rearrangement links TRBV9 to TRBJ2-2; D remains ambiguous. Trimming took 3 bases from V and 4 from J, leaving 4 bases between them. Germline V gene lookup returns CDR1 SGDLS and CDR2 YYNGEE. The CDR3 sequence is 12 residues long. CDR3 amino acids: CASSGGTGELFF. The DNA of the CDR3 is TGTGCCAGCAGCGGGGGCACCGGGGAGCTGTTTTTT.

V and J are TRBV18 and TRBJ2-5; D could derive from TRBD1 or TRBD2 (6 bases each). CDR1 KGHSH and CDR2 LQKENI come from the germline V gene. The CDR3 runs 15 residues. V was cut by 3 bases and J by 5 bases, with 16 bases left in between. The CDR3, as DNA: TGTGCCAGCTCACCCCCTCACCGGGGGCTTGAGACCCAGTACTTC. Its translation is CASSPPHRGLETQYF.

V usage is TRBV5-1 and J usage is TRBJ1-2; the D is unclear. The CDR3 spans 13 residues. Germline V gene lookup returns CDR1 SGHRS and CDR2 YFSETQ. The V end was cut by 3 bases, the J end by 3 bases, with 9 bases between. The CDR3 sequence is CASSSGGDYGYTF. DNA for the CDR3: TGCGCCAGCAGCTCGGGTGGCGACTATGGCTACACCTTC.

The chain links TRBV4-2 to TRBJ2-5; 8 nucleotides align to TRBD1. The trim removed 0 bases at V and 4 bases at J, leaving 4 bases unmatched. Per germline, CDR1 LGHNA and CDR2 YNFKEQ. The CDR3 runs 15 residues. CDR3 protein: CASSQDRGLRETQYF. In DNA form, the CDR3 reads TGTGCCAGCAGCCAAGACAGGGGGCTGCGAGAGACCCAGTACTTC.

The chain recombines TRBV27 with TRBJ1-3, with a possible D match to TRBD1 (5 bases). The CDR3 loop spans 15 amino acids. V was pared by 2 bases and J by 0 bases, with 8 bases between. Germline loops: CDR1 MNHEY, CDR2 SMNVEV (reference sequence). CDR3 sequence reads: CASSLRQFSGNTIYF. The CDR3 coding sequence is TGTGCCAGCAGTTTAAGACAGTTCTCTGGAAACACCATATATTTT.

The rearrangement links TRBV15 to TRBJ1-3; D is unresolved. Per germline, CDR1 LNHNV and CDR2 YYDKDF (reference sequence). CDR3 length: 13 amino acids. V was clipped by 2 bases and J by 1 base, with 3 bases between them. The CDR3 here is CATSRISGNTIYF. The CDR3 nucleotides read TGTGCCACCAGCAGAATTTCTGGAAACACCATATATTTT.

In DNA, the CDR3 is TGCGCCAGCAGCCATACTAGATCCTACGAGCAGTACTTC. Translating it yields CASSHTRSYEQYF. The genes are TRBV4-1 and TRBJ2-7, with TRBD2 as a possible D gene (5 bases). CDR3 size: 13 residues. In germline, CDR1 is MGHRA, CDR2 YSYEKL. Trimming pared 3 bases from V and 1 base from J, leaving 7 bases between.

This chain joins TRBV27 and TRBJ2-1, with D tentatively TRBD1 or TRBD2 (5 bases each). V lost 7 bases to trimming and J lost 2 bases, with 15 bases between them. CDR1 and CDR2 from the germline V gene are MNHEY and SMNVEV (reference sequence). The CDR3 has 15 residues. CDR3 region: CASIVRGGPYNEQFF. The CDR3 region has the DNA TGTGCCAGCATCGTGAGGGGTGGGCCCTACAATGAGCAGTTCTTC.

This rearrangement joins TRBV5-6 to TRBJ1-5; the D gene is possibly TRBD1 (5 bases). V lost 0 bases and J 2 bases, leaving 12 bases between the germline ends. Germline lookup yields CDR1 SGHDT and CDR2 YYEEEE. The CDR3 has 16 amino acids. The CDR3 region has the DNA TGTGCCAGCAGCTTGGAATCGGGGCCGGGCAATCAGCCCCAGCATTTT. Its protein is CASSLESGPGNQPQHF.

This clone was counted a single time. V gene TRBV7-7 combines with J gene TRBJ2-1; the D gene is possibly TRBD1 (6 bases). The CDR3 extends over 14 amino acids. The ends were cut back, 5 bases at V and 6 bases at J, with 14 bases in the middle. CDR1 is SSHAT, CDR2 FNYEAQ, per germline (reference sequence). The CDR3 sequence is CASSPLQGRNEQFF. As DNA, the CDR3 is TGTGCCAGCAGCCCCCTCCAGGGGCGCAATGAGCAGTTCTTC.

This clone was observed a single time. V is TRBV30 and J is TRBJ1-2; 9 bases agree with TRBD1. The CDR3 has 12 residues. V gave up 2 bases and J gave up 10 bases; unmatched junction bases: 5. CDR1 is GTSNPN, CDR2 SVGIG, per germline (reference sequence). The CDR3 region has the DNA TGTGCCTGGAGTTTGGGGACAGGGATCTACACCTTC. Its protein product is CAWSLGTGIYTF.

The CDR3 nucleotides read TGTGCCAGCAGCTTGGGAGAGAGTGGTAATGGCTACACCTTC. It specifies CASSLGESGNGYTF. This sequence joins TRBV5-6 and TRBJ1-2; D is unresolved. The CDR3 extends over 14 amino acids. The V end lost 0 bases, the J end lost 6 bases, and 12 bases lay between the germline ends. Germline values: CDR1 SGHDT, CDR2 YYEEEE.

V is TRBV28 and J is TRBJ2-5; the D call may be TRBD1 or TRBD2 (5 bases each). The CDR3 has 17 amino acids. V was pared by 5 bases and J by 4 bases, with 23 bases between. The germline V gene encodes CDR1 MDHEN and CDR2 SYDVKM. The CDR3 bases are TGTGCCAGCAGTAGAAGCCGGGACCCTCGACGAGGAGAGACCCAGTACTTC. It codes for CASSRSRDPRRGETQYF.

This sequence joins TRBV28 and TRBJ2-3; 13 bases align to TRBD2. The CDR3 sequence is 16 residues long. Germline CDR1 is MDHEN and CDR2 is SYDVKM. V lost 3 bases, J lost 6 bases, and 6 bases stayed unmatched. The CDR3 region is CASSFLGTSGIDTQYF. The CDR3 nucleotides are TGTGCCAGCAGTTTTTTAGGGACTAGCGGGATTGATACGCAGTATTTT.

There are a few counts of this clone. The chain uses TRBV5-4 and TRBJ2-3, with 13 bases fitting TRBD2. The CDR3 contains 15 residues. CDR1 is SGHNT, CDR2 YYREEE, per germline (reference sequence). V shed 2 bases, J shed 7 bases, and the junction held 4 bases outside the gene matches. In nucleotides, the CDR3 is TGTGCCAGCAGCTTCCGACTAGCGGGAGGACATACGCAGTATTTT. Its translation is CASSFRLAGGHTQYF.